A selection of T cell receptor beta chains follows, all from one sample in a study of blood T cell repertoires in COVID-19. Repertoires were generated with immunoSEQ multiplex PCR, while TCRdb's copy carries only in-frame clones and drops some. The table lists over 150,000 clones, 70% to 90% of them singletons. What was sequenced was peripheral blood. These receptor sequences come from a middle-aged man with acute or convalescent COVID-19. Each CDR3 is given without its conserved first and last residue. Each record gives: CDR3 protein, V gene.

CDR3 protein: ASSSGRENEQF
V gene: TRBV5-4

CDR3 protein: ASSQGQGNSYNEQF
V gene: TRBV4-1

CDR3 protein: SASSGGHYEQY
V gene: TRBV20-1

CDR3 protein: ASSTADSKDGNTIY
V gene: TRBV19

CDR3 protein: ASSSPYSGGNTIY
V gene: TRBV6-5

CDR3 protein: ASSPEGALLAKNIQY
V gene: TRBV18

CDR3 protein: ASSSFKHRNTEAF
V gene: TRBV5-6

CDR3 protein: ATSRGAGSGRSPLH
V gene: TRBV15

CDR3 protein: ASSLDRGYNEQF
V gene: TRBV5-1

CDR3 protein: ASSGRTGNQYGYT
V gene: TRBV2

CDR3 protein: ASSPGQSGELF
V gene: TRBV5-5

CDR3 protein: ASSLGTGSYEQY
V gene: TRBV27

CDR3 protein: AWELRNTDTQY
V gene: TRBV30

CDR3 protein: ASSGEGDDEQF
V gene: TRBV5-5

CDR3 protein: AGRQGSGNTIY
V gene: TRBV6-5

CDR3 protein: ASSRTGDSNQPQH
V gene: TRBV6-5

CDR3 protein: ASSYPGASGYT
V gene: TRBV6-5

CDR3 protein: ASKTRMGGDEQF
V gene: TRBV2

CDR3 protein: ASSSGTSGVRYEQY
V gene: TRBV28

CDR3 protein: ASSARQGTTNYGYT
V gene: TRBV9

CDR3 protein: ASSPIAGGRETQY
V gene: TRBV27

CDR3 protein: ASRLTGLTEAF
V gene: TRBV7-9

CDR3 protein: ASSIPGTHDYEQY
V gene: TRBV28

CDR3 protein: ASSSRLGTEHRGAV
V gene: TRBV7-3

CDR3 protein: ASSFQGEVDNSPLH
V gene: TRBV5-1

CDR3 protein: SGGTGANTEAF
V gene: TRBV29-1

CDR3 protein: ASSMGSSPSNQPQH
V gene: TRBV19

CDR3 protein: AWGQSTNEKLF
V gene: TRBV30

CDR3 protein: ATSRDHQTQY
V gene: TRBV15

CDR3 protein: ASSGTSGGPYNEQF
V gene: TRBV5-1

CDR3 protein: ASSNRGVKDTQY
V gene: TRBV21-1

CDR3 protein: ASSHGQGRNTIY
V gene: TRBV3-1/TRBV3-2

CDR3 protein: ASTRRTGDTGELF
V gene: TRBV5-1

CDR3 protein: ASSLQGDTEAF
V gene: TRBV18

CDR3 protein: ASSYSILGAGYGYT
V gene: TRBV6-5

CDR3 protein: ASSYRQGYEQY
V gene: TRBV7-3

CDR3 protein: ASSYFKGTNEKLF
V gene: TRBV6-5

CDR3 protein: ASSADRGQGGYT
V gene: TRBV9

CDR3 protein: ASSPDRGLRPLH
V gene: TRBV7-2

CDR3 protein: AISPDRNNQPQH
V gene: TRBV10-3